This passage covers 12 T cell receptor beta chains from one sample sequenced in a study of human T cells and chemical hapten exposure. The time point denotes: patch test 2, 6 weeks after DPC sensitization. The sample's treatment: therapeutic diphenylcyclopropenone sensitization with weekly scalp DPC. Each CDR3 protein is one row after TCRdb ran MiXCR on the RACE reads. The profile shows under 90,000 distinct CDR3 sequences, 8.5% to 9% of them singletons. The sequenced sample was whole blood, obtained in connection with sensitization to the hapten diphenylcyclopropenone (DPC). These receptors were collected from a woman aged 50 to 65 with alopecia areata. Some clones in this sample may be carry-over from other donors' samples.

This clonotype came up a few times. The chain joins TRBV12-3 or TRBV12-4 to TRBJ2-1, with TRBD1 matching 12 bases. Trimming cost V 2 bases and J 9 bases; bases outside gene matches: 5. The CDR3 is made up of 15 amino acids. The CDR3 DNA reads TGTGCCAGCAGTTTACTGGGACAGGGGGCCGGTGAGCAGTTCTTC. Its protein is CASSLLGQGAGEQFF.

The V and J genes are TRBV7-8 and TRBJ2-6; D gene ambiguous. CDR3 size: 16 residues. Germline-derived CDR1 and CDR2 are SGHVS and FQNEAQ. With 2 bases removed from V and 0 bases from J, the gap between germline ends came to 8 bases. This CDR3 reads CASSLNTVSGANVLTF. CDR3 DNA sequence: TGTGCCAGCAGCTTAAATACGGTCTCTGGGGCCAACGTCCTGACTTTC.

This chain uses TRBV5-5 with TRBJ2-3; a possible D gene is TRBD1 (5 bases). Per germline, CDR1 SGHKS and CDR2 YYEKEE (reference sequence). This CDR3 spans 15 amino acids. Trimming stripped 0 bases from V and 0 bases from J, with 8 bases between. The DNA for the CDR3 is TGTGCCAGCAGCTTGGAGGGGATAAGCACAGATACGCAGTATTTT. It encodes CASSLEGISTDTQYF.

This clonotype was recorded at least ten times. The V call is TRBV12-3 or TRBV12-4, the J call TRBJ2-5, with 11 bases aligning to TRBD2. There are 15 residues in the CDR3. V lost 10 bases, J lost 4 bases, and 11 bases stayed unmatched. The CDR3 loop reads CATSGSGRAGETQYF. The CDR3 DNA sequence: TGTGCCACCTCGGGTAGCGGGAGGGCCGGAGAGACCCAGTACTTC.

The chain combines TRBV20-1 with TRBJ1-2; 7 positions match TRBD1. V lost 3 bases, J lost 0 bases, and 4 bases stayed unmatched. CDR3 size: 14 residues. From germline, CDR1 is DFQATT and CDR2 SNEGSKA (reference sequence). In DNA form, the CDR3 reads TGCAGTGCTAGGCCGGGACAGCCTAACTATGGCTACACCTTC. It is translated as CSARPGQPNYGYTF.

This clonotype occurred many times. The chain is built from TRBV7-6 and TRBJ2-3; TRBD1 matches at 8 bases. J was trimmed by 4 bases and V by 5 bases; bases with no gene match: 14. The CDR3 length is 17 residues. Germline CDR1 and CDR2: SGHVS and FNYEAQ. The CDR3 sequence: CASSTASGTGGADTQYF. The DNA of the CDR3 is TGTGCCAGCAGCACGGCATCCGGGACAGGAGGCGCAGATACGCAGTATTTT.

At least ten counts were recorded for this clonotype. The rearrangement links TRBV3-1 to TRBJ2-7; D is undetermined. CDR1 is LGHDT, CDR2 YNNKEL, per germline (reference sequence). Trimming cost V 1 base and J 4 bases, with 5 bases left between them. The CDR3 is made up of 12 amino acids. DNA for the CDR3: TGTGCCAGCAGCCAAGTACAGTACGAGCAGTACTTC. Translating gives CASSQVQYEQYF.

The chain links TRBV12-3 or TRBV12-4 to TRBJ1-2; D gene ambiguous. This CDR3 region has 12 residues. Trimming shortened V by 3 bases and J by 4 bases, and 6 bases separated the two germline ends. As DNA, the CDR3 is TGTGCCAGCAGTTTGGCCCGCTATGGCTACACCTTC. Translated: CASSLARYGYTF.

This clonotype was detected a few times. J is TRBJ2-6 and V is TRBV27; no clear D gene. Germline assignment: CDR1 MNHEY and CDR2 SMNVEV (reference sequence). CDR3 length: 15 residues. Trimming left V 5 bases short and J 2 bases short, with 10 bases between. This chain's CDR3 is CASSLPVTGANVLTF. CDR3 nucleotides: TGTGCCAGCAGTCTCCCAGTCACTGGGGCCAACGTCCTGACTTTC.

This rearrangement joins TRBV18 to TRBJ1-4; D is unclear. This CDR3 comprises 16 residues. The V end lost 3 bases, the J end lost 0 bases, and 11 bases lay between the germline ends. Germline V lookup: CDR1 KGHSH, CDR2 LQKENI. The CDR3 DNA reads TGTGCCAGCTCACCGTATAAGGGCACAACTAATGAAAAACTGTTTTTT. It specifies CASSPYKGTTNEKLFF.

This clonotype has only a few counts. The gene calls are TRBV7-9 and TRBJ1-2; possibly TRBD1 for D (5 bases). The V gene's germline CDR1 is SEHNR and CDR2 FQNEAQ (reference sequence). Deletions cut 4 bases from V and 6 bases from J, with 15 bases between. The CDR3 length is 14 residues. This CDR3 is CASSSLGTPDGYTF. The CDR3 region has the DNA TGTGCCAGCAGCTCTCTTGGGACCCCAGATGGCTACACCTTC.

This clonotype has a count of ten or more. This chain links TRBV20-1 with TRBJ2-3; TRBD2 is a possible D gene (6 bases). Trimming pared 7 bases from V and 2 bases from J, leaving 16 bases between. This CDR3 contains 14 residues. Per the germline V gene, CDR1 is DFQATT and CDR2 is SNEGSKA (reference sequence). The CDR3 sequence is CSVSRRGATDTQYF. DNA for the CDR3: TGCAGTGTTTCCCGGCGGGGAGCCACAGATACGCAGTATTTT.